The 30 T cell receptor beta chains given below trace back to one sample, sequenced in a study of blood T cells in healthy people across ages. Sample-barcoded 5' priming and a J-beta primer mix drove a second PCR of about 6 to 12 cycles. MiXCR, applied by TCRdb to the 5' RACE reads, yields one record per CDR3 protein. The table includes around 940,000 distinct CDR3 sequences, roughly half detected once. Sequenced input: blood. The receptors shown here come from a woman between 55 and 75 years old in good health.

This clonotype was found a few times. The CDR3 is CSVEAWGTGTTYEQYF. The DNA of the CDR3 is TGCAGCGTTGAAGCGTGGGGGACAGGGACCACCTACGAGCAGTACTTC. The rearrangement joins TRBV29-1 to TRBJ2-7; 9 bases map to TRBD1. CDR1 and CDR2 (germline): SQVTM, ANQGSEA. The CDR3 loop spans 16 amino acids. V shed 1 base and J 2 bases; nucleotides not matched to a gene: 9.

This clonotype was seen more than once but under ten times. The V gene is TRBV5-5, the J gene TRBJ2-2, with D perhaps matching TRBD2 (5 bases). The V end lost 6 bases, the J end lost 3 bases, and 18 bases lay between the germline ends. Looked up from germline, CDR1 is SGHKS and CDR2 is YYEKEE (reference sequence). The CDR3 runs to 16 residues. This CDR3 is CASTKTIGSHTGELFF. The CDR3 nucleotides read TGTGCCAGCACCAAAACCATAGGGAGTCACACCGGGGAGCTGTTTTTT.

The J gene is TRBJ2-1, the V gene TRBV20-1; D not certain. This CDR3 comprises 10 residues. In germline, CDR1 is DFQATT, CDR2 SNEGSKA (reference sequence). V gave up 3 bases and J gave up 10 bases, with 7 bases separating them. The CDR3 coding sequence is TGCAGTGCTAGTCAGCGCGAGCAGTTCTTC. Its protein is CSASQREQFF.

The rearrangement uses TRBV6-1 and TRBJ1-4; 7 nucleotides agree with TRBD1. J was trimmed by 7 bases and V by 5 bases; bases with no gene match: 7. The CDR3 has 14 residues. In germline, CDR1 is MNHNS, CDR2 SASEGT. The CDR3 protein is CASSLRQGIEKLFF. DNA for the CDR3: TGTGCCAGCAGTCTACGACAGGGCATTGAAAAACTGTTTTTT.

This chain joins TRBV12-5 and TRBJ2-1; unclear D gene. The CDR3 extends over 13 amino acids. V lost 7 bases, J lost 9 bases, and 16 bases lay in between. The germline CDR1 and CDR2 sequences are LGHNT and FRNRAP. CDR3 protein: CASALDVMFEQFF. The CDR3, as DNA: TGTGCTAGTGCTCTGGACGTGATGTTTGAGCAGTTCTTC.

For this clonotype: At one end the junction does not follow the germline gene, possibly because of a read error. The rearrangement uses TRBV20-1 and TRBJ2-3; tentatively, D is TRBD2 (7 bases). CDR1 is DFQATT and CDR2 is SNEGSKA in the germline V gene (reference sequence). The CDR3 loop spans 11 amino acids. The CDR3 DNA follows: TGTACAGCGGGACACACAGATACGCAGTATTTT. Translation: CTAGHTDTQYF.

The gene calls are TRBV14 and TRBJ1-1; 7 bases line up with TRBD1. CDR1 and CDR2 (germline): SGHDN, FVKESK. CDR3 length equals 15 residues. Unmatched junction bases numbered 7, after V lost 2 bases and J lost 4 bases. The CDR3: CASSQFQGGSTEAFF. CDR3 DNA: TGTGCCAGCAGCCAATTCCAGGGGGGGAGCACTGAAGCTTTCTTT.

The J gene is TRBJ2-5, the V gene TRBV20-1; no definite D call. The CDR3 loop spans 12 amino acids. Germline V gene lookup returns CDR1 DFQATT and CDR2 SNEGSKA (reference sequence). V lost 0 bases and J 13 bases, leaving 15 bases between the germline ends. This chain's CDR3 is CSARDPELILYF. The CDR3 bases are TGCAGTGCTAGAGATCCAGAATTAATACTGTACTTC.

V gene TRBV4-1 combines with J gene TRBJ2-7, with no clear D. Looked up from germline, CDR1 is MGHRA and CDR2 is YSYEKL. Trimming left V 1 base short and J 3 bases short, with 13 bases between. The CDR3 spans 15 residues. The CDR3 is CASSQVPVGVYEQYF. The CDR3 region has the DNA TGCGCCAGCAGCCAAGTCCCTGTAGGAGTCTACGAGCAGTACTTC.

This clonotype was detected many times. The chain combines TRBV7-9 with TRBJ2-5; possibly TRBD2 for D (6 bases). The CDR3 is 16 amino acids. The germline V and J ends were trimmed by 2 bases and 1 base, with 14 bases remaining between them. Germline V gene sequence: CDR1 SEHNR, CDR2 FQNEAQ (reference sequence). CDR3: CASSLYAGGPQETQYF. The DNA for the CDR3 is TGTGCCAGCAGCTTATATGCCGGGGGACCCCAAGAGACCCAGTACTTC.

The chain combines TRBV18 with TRBJ1-2; possibly TRBD1 for D (6 bases). Trimming shortened V by 3 bases and J by 12 bases, and 17 bases separated the two germline ends. The CDR3 spans 13 residues. Looked up from germline, CDR1 is KGHSH and CDR2 is LQKENI. The CDR3 spells CASSPRTDEGHTF. DNA for the CDR3: TGTGCCAGCTCACCCAGGACAGATGAGGGCCACACCTTC. The full variable domain, with the rest looked up from reference TRBV18 and TRBJ1-2, is NAGVMQNPRHLVRRRGQEARLRCSPMKGHSHVYWYRQLPEEGLKFMVYLQKENIIDESGMPKERFSAEFPKEGPSILRIQQVVRGDSAAYFCASSPRTDEGHTFGSGTRLTVV.

The CDR3 loop is CAISEREETQYF. DNA for the CDR3: TGTGCCATCAGTGAAAGGGAAGAGACCCAGTACTTC. V gene TRBV10-3 combines with J gene TRBJ2-5; D call uncertain. CDR3 length equals 12 residues. The germline V gene encodes CDR1 ENHRY and CDR2 SYGVKD. Trimming took off 3 bases at V and 3 bases at J, with 5 bases between the two ends.

The count of this clonotype is one. V and J are TRBV28 and TRBJ2-1, with D possibly called TRBD1 or TRBD2 (5 bases each). The CDR3 loop spans 16 amino acids. Trimming stripped 2 bases from V and 12 bases from J, with 23 bases between. Germline CDR1 MDHEN, CDR2 SYDVKM. The CDR3 DNA is TGTGCCAGCAGTTTAACGGGACGCCCGCACCTACGGGGGCAGTTCTTC. Encoded protein: CASSLTGRPHLRGQFF.

This clonotype was recorded only once. The genes are TRBV20-1 and TRBJ2-1; 13 bases agree with TRBD2. The germline CDR1 and CDR2 sequences are DFQATT and SNEGSKA (reference sequence). There are 18 residues in the CDR3. Trimming took 3 bases from V and 2 from J; bases not matched to a gene: 10. This chain's CDR3 is CSARSPGLAGVPYNEQFF. The CDR3 DNA reads TGCAGTGCTAGGTCGCCCGGACTAGCGGGAGTACCCTACAATGAGCAGTTCTTC.

To note about this clonotype: A junction end diverges from the germline sequence, so it may reflect a read error. The CDR3 loop reads CASSLLAGGPSHNEQFF. The CDR3, as DNA: TGCGCCAGCAGCTTACTAGCGGGAGGGCCCTCCCACAATGAGCAGTTCTTC. The J gene is TRBJ2-1, the V gene TRBV5-1; 13 bases fit TRBD2. CDR3 length equals 17 residues. Germline V gene data show CDR1 as SGHRS and CDR2 as YFSETQ.

The rearrangement links TRBV12-3 or TRBV12-4 to TRBJ2-5; 8 bases are a match to TRBD1. Trimming removed 7 bases from V and 7 bases from J; junction bases left unmatched: 5. The CDR3 totals 12 residues. CDR3 coding DNA: TGTGCCAGCACCGCGGACAGGGCGACCCAGTACTTC. This codes for CASTADRATQYF.

In its sample, this clonotype was seen a few times. The J gene is TRBJ1-5, the V gene TRBV20-1; no definite D call. This CDR3 comprises 14 residues. With 6 bases removed from V and 0 bases from J, the gap between germline ends came to 12 bases. Per germline, CDR1 DFQATT and CDR2 SNEGSKA (reference sequence). The CDR3, as DNA: TGCAGTGCGCCTCCCGCGTATAGCAATCAGCCCCAGCATTTT. It specifies CSAPPAYSNQPQHF.

As for this clonotype: The junction shows a germline mismatch at one end, possibly a read error. The chain links TRBV2 to TRBJ2-1; TRBD2 agrees at 7 bases. This CDR3 is 19 amino acids long. Germline CDR1 and CDR2: SNHLY and FYNNEI. CDR3 sequence: CASGPRAGARYNSYSEQFF. In nucleotides, the CDR3 is TGTGCCAGCGGCCCTCGGGCGGGAGCCCGATACAACTCCTACAGTGAGCAGTTCTTC.

The chain carries TRBV14 and TRBJ2-4, with a weak D call TRBD2 (5 bases). Germline CDR1 reads SGHDN; CDR2 reads FVKESK. Trimming removed 0 bases at V and 15 bases at J, with 18 bases between. This CDR3 region has 14 residues. CDR3: CASSQDLGDRRRYF. DNA for the CDR3: TGTGCCAGCAGCCAAGATCTGGGAGACCGCCGGCGGTACTTC.

J is TRBJ2-7 and V is TRBV6-6, with 9 bases identical to TRBD1. Trimming removed 11 bases from V and 7 bases from J; junction bases left unmatched: 18. Germline loops: CDR1 MNHNY, CDR2 SVGAGI (reference sequence). The CDR3 has 15 amino acids. This CDR3 reads CADSSGQGTLSEQYF. DNA of the CDR3: TGTGCCGACAGTTCCGGACAGGGGACCCTTTCGGAGCAGTACTTC.

This clonotype was seen a single time. The chain has TRBV6-6 and TRBJ2-5, with a weak D call TRBD2 (6 bases). Germline CDR1 is MNHNY and CDR2 is SVGAGI (reference sequence). The CDR3 is 14 amino acids. V was pared by 6 bases and J by 3 bases, with 14 bases between. CDR3 amino acids: CASRGGTPEETQYF. The CDR3 DNA reads TGTGCCAGCAGAGGCGGGACCCCGGAAGAGACCCAGTACTTC.

CDR3 protein: CSAYTSGRGNEQFF. In DNA form, the CDR3 reads TGCAGTGCTTACACTAGCGGGAGGGGAAATGAGCAGTTCTTC. The rearrangement uses TRBV20-1 and TRBJ2-1, with 13 positions matching TRBD2. The CDR3 is 14 amino acids. Germline trimming cut 5 bases from V and 7 bases from J; bases unmatched to any gene: 5. From germline, CDR1 is DFQATT and CDR2 SNEGSKA (reference sequence).

The chain joins TRBV14 to TRBJ2-7; D call uncertain. Germline CDR1 reads SGHDN; CDR2 reads FVKESK. V was clipped by 9 bases and J by 0 bases, with 9 bases between them. The CDR3 sequence is 12 residues long. CDR3 sequence reads: CARGRSSYEQYF. In DNA, the CDR3 is TGTGCCAGAGGCAGGAGCTCCTACGAGCAGTACTTC. The full variable domain, rest sourced from reference TRBV14 and TRBJ2-7, is EAGVTQFPSHSVIEKGQTVTLRCDPISGHDNLYWYRRVMGKEIKFLLHFVKESKQDESGMPNNRFLAERTGGTYSTLKVQPAELEDSGVYFCARGRSSYEQYFGPGTRLTVT.

The genes are TRBV5-1 and TRBJ1-1; a possible D gene is TRBD1 (6 bases). Germline assignment: CDR1 SGHRS and CDR2 YFSETQ. Trimming cost V 3 bases and J 1 base, with 10 bases left between them. This CDR3 has 14 residues. CDR3 DNA sequence: TGCGCCAGCAGCTGGTCGGACAGGAACACTGAAGCTTTCTTT. This sequence encodes CASSWSDRNTEAFF.

This clonotype was seen only once. The CDR3 loop reads CASIAPGLAGGGETQYF. CDR3 DNA sequence: TGTGCCAGCATAGCCCCGGGACTAGCGGGAGGGGGAGAGACCCAGTACTTC. The chain has TRBV28 and TRBJ2-5; TRBD2 matches at 16 bases. This CDR3 region has 17 residues. In germline, CDR1 is MDHEN, CDR2 SYDVKM. J gave up 4 bases and V 7 bases, and 9 bases lay outside the gene matches.

The rearrangement links TRBV27 to TRBJ1-1; D is perhaps TRBD1 (5 bases). The V gene's germline CDR1 is MNHEY and CDR2 SMNVEV (reference sequence). The V end lost 3 bases, the J end lost 3 bases, and 14 bases lay between the germline ends. This CDR3 is 15 amino acids long. The CDR3 protein is CASSLAGVGDTEAFF. The CDR3 DNA reads TGTGCCAGCAGTTTGGCTGGAGTGGGGGACACTGAAGCTTTCTTT.

The CDR3 is CATSDPGASGTEYEQYF. The CDR3 coding sequence is TGTGCCACCAGTGACCCCGGGGCTAGCGGGACGGAATACGAGCAGTACTTC. This sequence joins TRBV24-1 and TRBJ2-7, with 9 bases matching TRBD2. After removal of 4 bases from V and 4 bases from J, the junction contained 13 bases not matched to a gene. This CDR3 is 17 amino acids long. Germline V gives CDR1 KGHDR, CDR2 SFDVKD.

The chain recombines TRBV7-2 with TRBJ2-1; 10 bases align to TRBD2. V shed 1 base and J 7 bases; nucleotides not matched to a gene: 7. Germline loops: CDR1 SGHTA, CDR2 FQGNSA. This CDR3 is 16 amino acids long. CDR3 sequence (DNA): TGTGCCAGCAGCTTAGGTAGAACTAGCGGGGCGAATGAGCAGTTCTTC. Amino acids: CASSLGRTSGANEQFF.

Concerning this clonotype: At one boundary the junction diverges from the germline segment, which might be a read error. The chain combines TRBV28 with TRBJ2-2; D gene ambiguous. Germline CDR1 reads MDHEN; CDR2 reads SYDVKM. The CDR3 spans 17 residues. The CDR3 DNA reads TGTGCTAGCAGTTTAATTTGGGGTCTAGCGAACACCGGGGAGCTGTTTTTT. It translates to CASSLIWGLANTGELFF.

V is TRBV9 and J is TRBJ2-3; 8 positions agree with TRBD2. V gave up 4 bases and J gave up 0 bases; unmatched junction bases: 7. CDR1 is SGDLS, CDR2 YYNGEE, per germline. There are 16 residues in the CDR3. This CDR3 is CASSSRAGASTDTQYF. CDR3 bases: TGTGCCAGCAGCTCGAGAGCGGGGGCTAGCACAGATACGCAGTATTTT.